This TCR beta chain was found in a study of blood T cell repertoires in COVID-19. About the research overall: Sites in the United States, Italy and Spain provided acute and convalescent COVID-19 samples. PBMCs, B-cell-depleted T cells, or T cells provided the cDNA or gDNA that made up the material.

The J segment lost 1 base and the V segment lost 5 bases, leaving 7 bases of the junction unmatched. From germline, CDR1 is LNHDA and CDR2 SQIVND (reference sequence). This CDR3 is built from 16 residues. Original methodology: Estimation of nucleated cell counts was performed using reference gene primer amplification. Assay: immunoSEQ multiplex PCR; the TCRdb copy retains only in-frame clones and omits some. V, J and clone size derive from that table, while D and trimming were established from the DNA sequence. This sample has 20,000 to 25,000 clones; 80% occur once, and the top ten carry 9.5% to 15%.

The chain couples TRBV19 to TRBJ2-5, with 10 bases identical to TRBD1. This clonotype was sampled from a man aged 55 to 70 with active COVID-19. The sequencing input was peripheral blood. In DNA, the CDR3 is TGTGCCAGTAGTTCTTCGGGACAGGGGCTCCAAGAGACCCAGTACTTC. Protein sequence: CASSSSGQGLQETQYF.